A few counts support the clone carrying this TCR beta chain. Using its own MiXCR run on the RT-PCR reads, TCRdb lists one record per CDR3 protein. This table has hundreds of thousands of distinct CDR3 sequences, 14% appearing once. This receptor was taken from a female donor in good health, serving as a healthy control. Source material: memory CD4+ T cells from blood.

CDR3 sequence (DNA): TGTGCCACCAGTGACCCTACGGGGACTAGCGGGAGAACGGAGACCCAGTACTTC. This encodes CATSDPTGTSGRTETQYF. J is TRBJ2-5 and V is TRBV24-1, with 14 positions matching TRBD2. The CDR3 extends over 18 amino acids. With 4 bases clipped from V and 5 bases from J, the junction kept 11 bases outside the gene matches. Germline CDR1 and CDR2: KGHDR and SFDVKD.